Presented here are 5 T cell receptor beta chains from one specimen sequenced in a study of T cell responses to AZD1222 COVID-19 vaccine. Profiled with immunoSEQ multiplex PCR; TCRdb holds only in-frame clones, not every one. Of 120,000 or so clones listed, approximately 89% are singletons. The sample was peripheral blood, taken on day 0 of AZD1222 vaccination. Receptor source: an adult in good health.

The chain is built from TRBV27 and TRBJ2-7, with TRBD1 matching over 9 bases. The J segment lost 4 bases and the V segment lost 8 bases, leaving 9 bases of the junction unmatched. Germline loops: CDR1 MNHEY, CDR2 SMNVEV (reference sequence). This CDR3 is 14 amino acids long. The CDR3 nucleotides are TGTGCCAGCTCCACCGGGACAGGGAGGTACGAGCAGTACTTC. Translation: CASSTGTGRYEQYF.

The chain carries TRBV15 and TRBJ2-5; D is perhaps TRBD1 (5 bases). Germline V gene sequence: CDR1 LNHNV, CDR2 YYDKDF (reference sequence). This CDR3 has 15 amino acids. Trimming took off 0 bases at V and 2 bases at J, with 10 bases between the two ends. In nucleotides, the CDR3 is TGTGCCACCAGCAGAGAATTAGGGGAACAAGAGACCCAGTACTTC. It specifies CATSRELGEQETQYF.

This clone was seen a handful of times. V usage is TRBV6-5 and J usage is TRBJ1-2; possibly TRBD1 for D (6 bases). V was pared by 7 bases and J by 0 bases, with 9 bases between. Germline V gene lookup returns CDR1 MNHEY and CDR2 SVGAGI. The CDR3 totals 13 residues. CDR3 bases: TGTGCCAGCAAGGAGGGGGCTAACTATGGCTACACCTTC. Protein: CASKEGANYGYTF.

This chain uses TRBV19 with TRBJ1-2, with 9 bases that match TRBD1. Looked up from germline, CDR1 is LNHDA and CDR2 is SQIVND (reference sequence). V lost 4 bases, J lost 3 bases, and 9 bases stayed unmatched. CDR3 length: 16 residues. For the CDR3, the DNA is TGTGCCAGTAGTAATCCCTGGACAGGGGCGGACTATGGCTACACCTTC. This sequence encodes CASSNPWTGADYGYTF.

This clone was found once. The chain uses TRBV24-1 and TRBJ2-1; D possibly matches TRBD1 or TRBD2 (6 bases each). The V gene's germline CDR1 is KGHDR and CDR2 SFDVKD. The CDR3 covers 16 residues. Trimming stripped 3 bases from V and 7 bases from J, with 18 bases between. CDR3 loop: CATSDPWKGGLNEQFF. CDR3 in DNA: TGTGCCACCAGTGATCCCTGGAAGGGGGGTTTGAATGAGCAGTTCTTC.